What follows are 10 T cell receptor beta chains derived from one specimen sequenced in a study of beta chain features in type 1 diabetes. Broader study findings: Type 1 diabetes patients had TCRB CDR3s that were shorter (moderately but significantly so) in all four CD4+ subsets.

The whole isolated RNA underwent reverse transcription, so sequencing captured expressed TCRB transcripts. Libraries were prepared by immunoSEQ multiplex PCR; TCRdb keeps only in-frame clonotypes and omits some of them. The profile shows approximately 250,000 clones, approximately 11% of them singletons. These receptors have no known antigen. What was sequenced was naive CD4+ T cells from blood. The receptors shown here come from a man in his thirties or forties with type 1 diabetes.

This clone has a handful of counts. The genes are TRBV25-1 and TRBJ1-3; D remains unclear. Germline CDR1 is MGHDK and CDR2 is SYGVNS. Between the trimmed V and J ends, which lost 9 bases and 0 bases, there was a span of 9 bases. CDR3 length equals 13 residues. CDR3 region: CASQKYSGNTIYF. The CDR3, as DNA: TGTGCCAGTCAGAAGTACTCTGGAAACACCATATATTTT.

This rearrangement joins TRBV9 to TRBJ1-2, with TRBD1 matching 11 bases. The CDR3 consists of 13 residues. Unmatched junction bases numbered 3, after V lost 3 bases and J lost 8 bases. CDR1 is SGDLS and CDR2 is YYNGEE in the germline V gene. The CDR3 loop reads CASSAGTGGGYTF. The CDR3 nucleotides are TGTGCCAGCAGCGCCGGGACAGGGGGGGGCTACACCTTC.

Only a few counts were recorded for this clone. V and J are TRBV9 and TRBJ2-5, with 7 bases aligning to TRBD1. V lost 4 bases, J lost 1 base, and 4 bases stayed unmatched. The germline CDR1 and CDR2 sequences are SGDLS and YYNGEE. The CDR3 contains 14 residues. In DNA form, the CDR3 reads TGTGCCAGCAGCTCGAGGGACAGCCAAGAGACCCAGTACTTC. Amino acid sequence: CASSSRDSQETQYF.

This clone has just a few counts. This chain connects TRBV7-9 to TRBJ1-2; a weak D match, TRBD1 (5 bases). The germline V gene encodes CDR1 SEHNR and CDR2 FQNEAQ (reference sequence). V was clipped by 5 bases and J by 5 bases, with 15 bases between them. CDR3 length: 14 residues. CDR3 DNA sequence: TGTGCCAGCAGCCCCCGGACCGGGGGATATGGCTACACCTTC. This translates into CASSPRTGGYGYTF.

CDR3 region: CASNPGFGPLIEQYF. The CDR3 DNA sequence: TGTGCCAGCAACCCTGGCTTTGGTCCCTTGATCGAGCAGTACTTC. The J gene is TRBJ2-7, the V gene TRBV7-9; D uncertain. Germline CDR1 SEHNR, CDR2 FQNEAQ (reference sequence). Trimming shortened V by 7 bases and J by 6 bases, and 22 bases separated the two germline ends. This CDR3 has 15 amino acids.

This chain links TRBV6-5 with TRBJ2-1; 7 bases match TRBD1. The CDR3 extends over 15 amino acids. Germline values: CDR1 MNHEY, CDR2 SVGAGI. V was pared by 4 bases and J by 0 bases, with 3 bases of the junction left unmatched. CDR3 loop: CASSSDRASYNEQFF. Written as DNA, the CDR3 is TGTGCCAGCAGTTCTGACAGGGCCTCCTACAATGAGCAGTTCTTC.

This clone was seen only a few times. The chain joins TRBV2 to TRBJ2-7, with unresolved D. This CDR3 is 13 amino acids long. V lost 6 bases, J lost 0 bases, and 9 bases lay in between. Looked up from germline, CDR1 is SNHLY and CDR2 is FYNNEI. The CDR3 DNA reads TGTGCCAGCAGCAGACATAGCTCCTACGAGCAGTACTTC. It yields the protein CASSRHSSYEQYF. The full variable domain, with the rest looked up from reference TRBV2 and TRBJ2-7, is EPEVTQTPSHQVTQMGQEVILRCVPISNHLYFYWYRQILGQKVEFLVSFYNNEISEKSEIFDDQFSVERPDGSNFTLKIRSTKLEDSAMYFCASSRHSSYEQYFGPGTRLTVT.

The sample holds a few counts of this clone. The chain combines TRBV11-1 with TRBJ2-3, with TRBD2 matching over 10 bases. The CDR3 is 14 amino acids. The J segment lost 4 bases and the V segment lost 9 bases, leaving 7 bases of the junction unmatched. CDR1 and CDR2 (germline): SGHAT, FQDESV (reference sequence). The CDR3 loop reads CASSSGGAADTQYF. CDR3 in DNA: TGTGCCAGTTCAAGCGGGGGGGCCGCAGATACGCAGTATTTT.

The J gene is TRBJ2-3, the V gene TRBV11-1; 13 bases line up with TRBD2. The CDR3 consists of 17 residues. The ends lost 5 bases at V and 4 bases at J; junction bases unmatched: 9. Germline CDR1 SGHAT, CDR2 FQDESV (reference sequence). CDR3 region: CASSQGLAGTGADTQYF. In DNA form, the CDR3 reads TGTGCCAGCAGCCAGGGACTAGCGGGGACAGGAGCAGATACGCAGTATTTT.

The chain uses TRBV29-1 and TRBJ1-1; 7 bases are a match to TRBD1. Germline CDR1 is SQVTM and CDR2 is ANQGSEA. The trim removed 8 bases at V and 1 base at J, leaving 7 bases unmatched. The CDR3 length is 13 residues. The CDR3 region is CSTSGQPNTEAFF. The DNA for the CDR3 is TGCAGCACATCGGGACAGCCGAACACTGAAGCTTTCTTT.